These T cell receptor beta chains were read from a single sample in a study of identical twins. TCRdb analysed the 5' RACE reads with MiXCR anew, one entry per CDR3 protein. The repertoire consists of approximately 220,000 distinct CDR3 sequences, with 7.5% occurring once and the leading ten covering under 6.5%. The data also belong to a second study, concerning yellow fever vaccine responses in identical twins.

The sequenced material came from CD8+ T cells sorted from blood. The receptors originated from a young woman in good health. Both conserved end residues are part of each CDR3. The D gene is left open where the match is weak. Clone size is stated in some rows and not others, as once, few, many or a class when expanded.

few TRBJ2-6 - TRBV15 CATRDSGANVLTF TGTGCCACACGGGACTCTGGGGCCAACGTCCTGACTTTC
many TRBJ1-2 TRBD1 TRBV2 CASTWDRETNGYTF TGTGCCAGCACCTGGGACAGGGAAACCAATGGCTACACCTTC
many TRBJ1-1 - TRBV4-1 CASSQDRRGVTEAFF TGCGCCAGCAGCCAAGATCGCAGGGGAGTCACTGAAGCTTTCTTT
few TRBJ2-3 - TRBV12-3/TRBV12-4 CASRTRDTSFATQYF TGTGCCAGCCGAACCCGGGACACTTCGTTTGCGACGCAGTATTTT
many TRBJ2-1 TRBD1 TRBV5-6 CASSLVGQGPNNEQFF TGTGCCAGCAGCTTGGTGGGACAGGGGCCTAACAATGAGCAGTTCTTC
many TRBJ2-1 TRBD2 TRBV27 CASSLGLAGAYNEQFF TGTGCCAGCAGTTTAGGACTAGCGGGAGCTTACAATGAGCAGTTCTTC
- TRBJ1-2 - TRBV12-3/TRBV12-4 CASSLTPLDPEGYTF TGTGCCAGCAGTTTAACCCCCTTGGACCCGGAAGGCTACACCTTC
- TRBJ1-1 - TRBV7-9 CASRRLSGAANTEAFF TGTGCCAGCAGACGATTATCAGGGGCCGCTAACACTGAAGCTTTCTTT
many TRBJ1-5 - TRBV12-3/TRBV12-4 CASSPTWASRPQHF TGTGCCAGCAGCCCTACCTGGGCCTCTCGGCCCCAGCATTTT
many TRBJ1-1 - TRBV29-1 CSVDADTSNTEAFF TGCAGCGTTGACGCCGACACTTCAAACACTGAAGCTTTCTTT
many TRBJ2-7 - TRBV29-1 CSVGGGSGHNYEQYF TGCAGCGTTGGGGGAGGCAGCGGGCATAACTACGAGCAGTACTTC
- TRBJ2-1 TRBD2 TRBV7-9 CASRPEGTSSDKSQFF TGTGCCAGCAGGCCCGAGGGGACTAGCTCAGACAAATCGCAGTTCTTC
few TRBJ2-7 - TRBV7-9 CASRDGGYEQYF TGTGCCAGCAGAGACGGGGGTTACGAGCAGTACTTC
many TRBJ2-7 - TRBV29-1 CSVERDRPYEQYF TGCAGCGTAGAGCGGGACAGACCCTACGAGCAGTACTTC
few TRBJ2-5 - TRBV28 CASSSLIFRTEKEETQYF TGTGCCAGCAGTTCACTCATTTTTCGGACAGAGAAAGAAGAGACCCAGTACTTC
few TRBJ2-1 TRBD1 TRBV7-6 CASSLDFPGGDDNEQFF TGTGCCAGCAGCTTAGATTTCCCAGGGGGAGACGACAATGAGCAGTTCTTC
few TRBJ1-1 TRBD1 TRBV3-1 CASSQTTTGTGGAFF TGTGCCAGCAGCCAAACAACCACCGGGACAGGGGGAGCTTTCTTT
- TRBJ2-7 TRBD1 TRBV27 CASSPQGAAYYEQYF TGTGCCAGCAGTCCCCAGGGGGCCGCTTACTACGAGCAGTACTTC
many TRBJ2-7 TRBD1 TRBV29-1 CSVAGQGARTMDEQYF TGCAGCGTTGCCGGGCAGGGGGCGCGGACTATGGACGAGCAGTACTTC
few TRBJ2-4 TRBD1 TRBV6-2/TRBV6-3 CASSYSQGAAKNIQYF TGTGCCAGCAGTTACTCACAGGGGGCAGCCAAAAACATTCAGTACTTC
- TRBJ1-2 - TRBV29-1 CSVETGPSSTF TGCAGCGTTGAAACGGGACCCAGTAGCACCTTC
- TRBJ2-1 - TRBV9 CASSPVGSSRSSYNEQFF TGTGCCAGCAGCCCCGTCGGGTCTAGCAGAAGCTCCTACAATGAGCAGTTCTTC
many TRBJ2-1 - TRBV29-1 CSVSSNEQFF TGCAGCGTTAGCTCGAATGAGCAGTTCTTC
few TRBJ2-3 - TRBV27 CATQTGRDTQYF TGTGCCACCCAGACGGGCCGGGATACGCAGTATTTT
few TRBJ2-1 TRBD2 TRBV15 CATSRDGLDNEQFF TGTGCCACCAGCAGAGATGGACTAGACAATGAGCAGTTCTTC
few TRBJ2-5 - TRBV20-1 CSAKDGGAPQETQYF TGCAGTGCCAAAGACGGCGGGGCCCCCCAAGAGACCCAGTACTTC
few TRBJ2-7 - TRBV12-3/TRBV12-4 CASGTLREQYF TGTGCCAGCGGCACCCTACGCGAGCAGTACTTC
many TRBJ2-1 TRBD2 TRBV29-1 CSVEGGLAGGSGQFF TGCAGCGTTGAAGGTGGACTAGCGGGAGGTAGTGGGCAGTTCTTC
few TRBJ2-7 - TRBV27 CASGPNSYEQYF TGTGCCAGCGGCCCGAACTCCTACGAGCAGTACTTC
few TRBJ2-1 TRBD2 TRBV20-1 CSAQSIPGLAYNEQFF TGCAGTGCTCAATCAATTCCGGGACTAGCTTACAATGAGCAGTTCTTC
- TRBJ2-5 - TRBV19 CASKGLWGSEETQYF TGTGCCAGCAAAGGTCTCTGGGGGTCCGAAGAGACCCAGTACTTC
- TRBJ2-5 TRBD1 TRBV7-6 CASSLGETGMTETQYF TGTGCCAGCAGCCTAGGGGAGACAGGGATGACAGAGACCCAGTACTTC
few TRBJ2-3 - TRBV6-4 CASSDRADTQYF TGTGCCAGCAGTGACAGGGCAGATACGCAGTATTTT
many TRBJ2-1 - TRBV4-1 CASSHGGEGDEQFF TGCGCCAGCAGCCACGGCGGGGAAGGGGATGAGCAGTTCTTC
many TRBJ2-7 TRBD1 TRBV29-1 CSVEDQGDTYYEQYF TGCAGCGTTGAAGATCAGGGGGATACATACTACGAGCAGTACTTC
- TRBJ2-3 - TRBV7-6 CASSLAGGIDTQYF TGTGCCAGCAGCTTAGCAGGGGGTATAGATACGCAGTATTTT
- TRBJ2-1 TRBD1 TRBV6-1 CASSQGQRDEQFF TGTGCCAGCAGCCAGGGACAGAGGGATGAGCAGTTCTTC
many TRBJ2-2 - TRBV29-1 CSVEIQGRKGGELFF TGCAGCGTTGAGATACAGGGAAGGAAGGGCGGGGAGCTGTTTTTT
many TRBJ2-1 TRBD2 TRBV20-1 CSAWGLAGNNEQFF TGCAGTGCCTGGGGACTAGCGGGAAACAATGAGCAGTTCTTC
many TRBJ2-5 - TRBV20-1 CSATDQETQYF TGCAGTGCTACTGACCAAGAGACCCAGTACTTC
- TRBJ2-7 TRBD1 TRBV7-6 CASSSLTGGESYEQYF TGTGCCAGCAGCTCTCTCACAGGGGGCGAGTCCTACGAGCAGTACTTC